Presented here are 10 T cell receptor beta chains from one specimen sequenced in a study of CXCR3-negative and CXCR3-positive naive CD8 T cells. Study-wide results and caveats: More hydrophobic TRB CDR3s were found in CXCR3-positive naive cells than in CXCR3-negative naive cells.

Libraries of TRB cDNA were made by 5' RACE and carried UMIs. From the 5' RACE reads, TCRdb lists one entry per CDR3 protein and no DNA. The record lists some 100,000 distinct CDR3 sequences, of which the ten most abundant hold approximately 0.38%. These receptors have no identified antigens. Sequencing was performed on naive CXCR3+ CD8+ T cells from blood. Subset indicated: CD45RO-CCR7+CD27+CD95- naive CD8+ T cells expressing CXCR3 (TNR3+). The receptors were gathered from a human donor in good health. Some clones in this sample may be carry-over from other donors' samples.

The chain is built from TRBV4-3 and TRBJ2-7; TCRdb proposes TRBD2, but this gene call is untestable without DNA. In germline, CDR1 is LGHNA, CDR2 YSLEER. This CDR3 has 16 residues. CDR3 sequence reads: CASSQDRVSGDIEQYF.

This sequence joins TRBV5-4 and TRBJ2-5; TCRdb selects TRBD1, and the lack of DNA leaves this call unchecked. Per the germline V gene, CDR1 is SGHNT and CDR2 is YYREEE (reference sequence). The CDR3 is 15 amino acids. CDR3 protein: CASSFPQGAWETQYF.

The chain has TRBV12-3 or TRBV12-4 and TRBJ2-2; checking the TCRdb D call of TRBD2 is not possible without DNA. This CDR3 has 18 residues. The CDR3 here is CASSPGLADHGNTGELFF.

The chain combines TRBV29-1 with TRBJ2-7; checking the TCRdb D call of TRBD2 is not possible without DNA. This CDR3 contains 12 residues. Per the germline V gene, CDR1 is SQVTM and CDR2 is ANQGSEA. CDR3 protein: CSVEQGLGEQYF.

J is TRBJ2-3 and V is TRBV19; TCRdb calls TRBD2, which cannot be checked without DNA. Germline-derived CDR1 and CDR2 are LNHDA and SQIVND (reference sequence). The CDR3 contains 13 residues. CDR3: CASTGRGRDTQYF. The complete variable domain, with remaining parts taken from reference TRBV19 and TRBJ2-3, reads DGGITQSPKYLFRKEGQNVTLSCEQNLNHDAMYWYRQDPGQGLRLIYYSQIVNDFQKGDIAEGYSVSREKKESFPLTVTSAQKNPTAFYLCASTGRGRDTQYFGPGTRLTVL.

The chain carries TRBV4-3 and TRBJ2-7; TCRdb's D gene call, TRBD1, goes unchecked for lack of DNA. Germline CDR1 and CDR2: LGHNA and YSLEER. The CDR3 spans 14 residues. CDR3 loop: CASSQSWGGYEQYF.

The chain links TRBV4-1 to TRBJ2-7; the D call from TCRdb, TRBD2, cannot be confirmed without DNA. The germline CDR1 and CDR2 sequences are MGHRA and YSYEKL. The CDR3 length is 13 residues. CDR3 region: CASSQGAGYEQYF.

The rearrangement links TRBV5-5 to TRBJ2-1; TCRdb returns TRBD1, unconfirmable since there is no DNA. The CDR3 spans 17 residues. CDR1 SGHKS and CDR2 YYEKEE come from the germline V gene (reference sequence). The chain's CDR3 is CASSLFGMGQINNEQFF.

The rearrangement uses TRBV28 and TRBJ2-3; TCRdb returns TRBD2, unconfirmable since there is no DNA. Germline V gene data show CDR1 as MDHEN and CDR2 as SYDVKM. The CDR3 consists of 15 residues. The chain's CDR3 is CASSFTSGGRDTQYF.

The J gene is TRBJ2-7, the V gene TRBV20-1; TCRdb's assignment of TRBD2 cannot be checked, as there is no DNA. The length of the CDR3 is 15 residues. Germline V gene sequence: CDR1 DFQATT, CDR2 SNEGSKA (reference sequence). CDR3 protein: CSAGGEAPDWNEQYF.